The 4 T cell receptor beta chains below were found in one sample sequenced in a study of T-cell memory formation after mild COVID-19. TCRdb used MiXCR to reprocess the 5' RACE reads, holding one entry per CDR3 protein. Of approximately 350,000 distinct CDR3 sequences in the sample, around 28% were seen once. Source material: PBMCs or a T cell subset sorted from them (not recorded which). Source of these receptors: an adult woman who had mild COVID-19 (a few samples of this study predate the infection). Cell type and time point are not known.

The chain employs TRBV9 and TRBJ2-2; D may be TRBD1 or TRBD2 (5 bases each). CDR1 SGDLS and CDR2 YYNGEE come from the germline V gene. Trimming cost V 1 base and J 4 bases, with 11 bases left between them. This CDR3 has 15 residues. The CDR3 loop is CASSVRDPPTGELFF. The DNA for the CDR3 is TGTGCCAGCAGCGTACGGGACCCTCCCACCGGGGAGCTGTTTTTT.

CDR3 sequence (DNA): TGTGCCAGCGGTTCGGCAGAGGGTACTGAAGCTTTCTTT. It specifies CASGSAEGTEAFF. The chain is built from TRBV2 and TRBJ1-1; no reliable D call. Germline V lookup: CDR1 SNHLY, CDR2 FYNNEI. Trimming removed 8 bases from V and 5 bases from J, with 15 bases in between. The CDR3 runs 13 residues.

The table lists this clonotype with a few counts. The chain links TRBV7-9 to TRBJ1-2; 7 nucleotides line up with TRBD1. The CDR3 extends over 13 amino acids. CDR1 and CDR2 (germline): SEHNR, FQNEAQ (reference sequence). Germline trimming cut 5 bases from V and 3 bases from J; bases unmatched to any gene: 3. The CDR3 loop is CASSTGTDYGYTF. In nucleotides, the CDR3 is TGTGCCAGCAGCACCGGGACAGACTATGGCTACACCTTC. The full variable domain, rest sourced from reference TRBV7-9 and TRBJ1-2, is DTGVSQNPRHKITKRGQNVTFRCDPISEHNRLYWYRQTLGQGPEFLTYFQNEAQLEKSRLLSDRFSAERPKGSFSTLEIQRTEQGDSAMYLCASSTGTDYGYTFGSGTRLTVV.

This clonotype was recorded once. This may arise from a read error, as a much more abundant clone is one base away. The chain joins TRBV7-9 to TRBJ1-2; tentatively, D is TRBD1 (6 bases). Trimming removed 3 bases at V and 4 bases at J, with 12 bases between. The length of the CDR3 is 14 residues. Germline V gives CDR1 SEHNR, CDR2 FQNEAQ (reference sequence). The CDR3 DNA sequence: TGTGCCAGCAGCTTGCCCCTGGACAGCTATGGCTACACCTTC. Protein sequence: CASSLPLDSYGYTF.